The following is a TCR beta chain sequence with its context. Its antigen is not identified. Germline V gene data show CDR1 as SGHRS and CDR2 as YFSETQ. V was cut by 0 bases and J by 7 bases, with 7 bases left in between. The length of the CDR3 is 13 residues. This record comes from a study of T cell responses to AZD1222 COVID-19 vaccine. Study-wide findings and caveats: Vaccine-associated CD4 TCRs spanned spike, dominant at 160-218 and 743-854. The breadth and depth of Spike-specific TCRs increased once two AZD1222 doses had been given. White British ancestry dominated among donors, who included more females, and clonal diversity was possibly underestimated.

Assay: immunoSEQ multiplex PCR; the TCRdb copy retains only in-frame clones and omits some. The sample yields 150,000 or so clones, 70% to 90% seen once. The sequencing here drew on peripheral blood, taken on day 0 of AZD1222 vaccination. The chain joins TRBV5-1 to TRBJ1-4; no reliable D call. The TCR comes from an adult in good health. CDR3 amino acids: CASSLGWGEKLFF. The DNA for the CDR3 is TGCGCCAGCAGCTTGGGGTGGGGTGAAAAACTGTTTTTT.